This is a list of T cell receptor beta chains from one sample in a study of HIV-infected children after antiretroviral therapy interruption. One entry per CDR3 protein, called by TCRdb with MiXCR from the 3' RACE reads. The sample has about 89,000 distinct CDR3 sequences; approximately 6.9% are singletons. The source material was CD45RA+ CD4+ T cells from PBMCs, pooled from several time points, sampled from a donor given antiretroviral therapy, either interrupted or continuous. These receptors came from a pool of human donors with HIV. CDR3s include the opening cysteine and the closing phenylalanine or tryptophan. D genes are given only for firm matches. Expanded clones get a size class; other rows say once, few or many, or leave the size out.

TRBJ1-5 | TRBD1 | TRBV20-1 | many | CSARTSGTVNQPQHF | TGCAGTGCTAGGACTTCCGGGACAGTCAATCAGCCCCAGCATTTT
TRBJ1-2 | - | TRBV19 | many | CACGVLHGYTF | TGTGCGTGCGGGGTTTTACATGGCTACACCTTC
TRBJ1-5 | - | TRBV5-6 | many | CASSLAHNPTNQPQHF | TGTGCCAGCAGCTTGGCCCACAACCCCACAAATCAGCCCCAGCATTTT
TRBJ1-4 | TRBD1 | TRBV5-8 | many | CASSLGTGGTNEKLFF | TGTGCCAGCAGCTTGGGGACAGGGGGGACTAATGAAAAACTGTTTTTT
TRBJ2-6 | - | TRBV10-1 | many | CASSVVASGANVLTF | TGCGCCAGCAGTGTGGTTGCCTCTGGGGCCAACGTCCTGACTTTC
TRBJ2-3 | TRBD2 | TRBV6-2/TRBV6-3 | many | CASSYLKAGGLTDTQYF | TGTGCCAGCAGTTACCTCAAAGCGGGGGGGCTTACAGATACGCAGTATTTT
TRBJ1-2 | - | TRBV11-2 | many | CASSPKTTYGYTF | TGTGCCAGCAGCCCAAAGACAACCTATGGCTACACCTTC
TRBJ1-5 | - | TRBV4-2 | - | CASSPSGPQQPQHF | TGTGCCAGCAGCCCATCAGGGCCCCAACAGCCCCAGCATTTT
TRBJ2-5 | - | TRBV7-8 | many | CASSNVQETQYF | TGTGCCAGCAGCAACGTCCAAGAGACCCAGTACTTC
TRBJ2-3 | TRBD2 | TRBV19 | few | CASRGLAGPDTQYF | TGTGCCAGTAGGGGACTAGCGGGGCCAGATACGCAGTATTTT
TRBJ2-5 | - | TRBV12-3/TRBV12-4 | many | CASSRTGTPKETQYF | TGTGCCAGCAGTCGAACCGGGACGCCAAAAGAGACCCAGTACTTC
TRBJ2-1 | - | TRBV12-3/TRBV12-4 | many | CASSPRGTRNLNEQFF | TGTGCCAGCAGTCCTAGAGGGACTCGCAACCTTAATGAGCAGTTCTTC
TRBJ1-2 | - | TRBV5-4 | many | CASSFTRGDDGYTF | TGTGCCAGCAGCTTCACCAGGGGTGATGATGGCTACACCTTC
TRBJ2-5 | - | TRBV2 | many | CASSFILGNTQYF | TGTGCCAGCAGCTTCATACTGGGGAACACCCAGTACTTT
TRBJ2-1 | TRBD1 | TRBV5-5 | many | CASSPPTGDEQFF | TGTGCCAGCAGCCCGCCGACAGGGGATGAGCAGTTCTTC
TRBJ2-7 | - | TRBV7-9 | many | CASSIGRVLREQYF | TGTGCCAGCAGCATTGGACGGGTTCTACGGGAGCAGTACTTC
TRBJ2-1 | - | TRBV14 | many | CASSQLTYLSYNEQFF | TGTGCCAGCAGCCAACTAACCTATCTCTCCTACAATGAGCAGTTCTTC
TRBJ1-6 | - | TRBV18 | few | CASSRRVVEGFNSPLHF | TGTGCCAGCTCACGACGGGTAGTCGAGGGTTTCAATTCACCCCTCCACTTT
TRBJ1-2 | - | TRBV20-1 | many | CSAGTGDNYGYTF | TGCAGTGCTGGAACAGGTGACAACTATGGCTACACCTTC
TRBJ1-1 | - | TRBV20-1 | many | CSADRGNTEAFF | TGCAGTGCTGATCGAGGAAACACTGAAGCTTTCTTT
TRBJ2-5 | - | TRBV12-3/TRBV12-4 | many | CASSSGKGETQYF | TGTGCCAGCAGTTCCGGGAAAGGAGAGACCCAGTACTTC
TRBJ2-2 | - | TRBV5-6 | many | CASEVTGTTGELFF | TGTGCCAGCGAGGTCACAGGGACGACCGGGGAGCTGTTTTTT
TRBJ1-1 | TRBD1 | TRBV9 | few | CASSVAPDREEAFF | TGTGCCAGCAGCGTAGCCCCGGACAGGGAGGAAGCTTTCTTT
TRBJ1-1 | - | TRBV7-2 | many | CASSLERRYTEAFF | TGTGCCAGCAGCTTAGAAAGGAGGTACACTGAAGCTTTCTTT
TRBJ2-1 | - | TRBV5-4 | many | CASSPYRGGYNEQFF | TGTGCCAGCAGCCCGTACAGGGGGGGGTACAATGAGCAGTTCTTC
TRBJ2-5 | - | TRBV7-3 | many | CASSRSGYGETQYF | TGTGCCAGCAGCCGATCGGGGTACGGAGAGACCCAGTACTTC
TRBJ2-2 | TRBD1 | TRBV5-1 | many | CASSLAQGANTGELFF | TGCGCCAGCAGCTTGGCCCAGGGGGCGAACACCGGGGAGCTGTTTTTT
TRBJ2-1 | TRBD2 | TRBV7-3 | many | CASSPVIAGVDEQFF | TGTGCCAGCAGTCCTGTGATAGCGGGGGTGGATGAGCAGTTCTTC
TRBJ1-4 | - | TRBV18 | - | CASSPRDGYEKLFF | TGTGCCAGCTCACCGCGGGACGGATATGAAAAACTGTTTTTT
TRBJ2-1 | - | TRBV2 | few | CASTGPRDNEQFF | TGTGCCAGCACGGGACCCCGGGACAATGAGCAGTTCTTC
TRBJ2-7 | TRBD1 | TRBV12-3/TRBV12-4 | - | CASRAGTGAYEQYF | TGTGCCAGCAGAGCCGGGACAGGCGCCTACGAGCAGTACTTC
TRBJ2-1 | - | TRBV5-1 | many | CASSLGTGPSYNEQFF | TGCGCCAGCAGCTTGGGTACAGGGCCGTCCTACAATGAGCAGTTCTTC
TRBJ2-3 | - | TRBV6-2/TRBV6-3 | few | CASSYGPTLTQYF | TGTGCCAGCAGTTACGGGCCTACACTTACGCAGTATTTT
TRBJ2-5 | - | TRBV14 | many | CASSQSQETQYF | TGTGCCAGCAGCCAGAGTCAAGAGACCCAGTACTTC
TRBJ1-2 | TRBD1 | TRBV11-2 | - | CASSLQGALGGYTF | TGTGCCAGCAGCTTACAGGGGGCTCTGGGAGGCTACACCTTC
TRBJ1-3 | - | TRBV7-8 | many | CASSPQRSGNTIYF | TGTGCCAGCAGCCCGCAGCGCTCTGGAAACACCATATATTTT
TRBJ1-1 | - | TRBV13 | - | CASSFRTEAFF | TGTGCCAGCAGCTTCAGGACTGAAGCTTTCTTT
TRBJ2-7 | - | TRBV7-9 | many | CASSQQVLGEQYF | TGTGCCAGCAGCCAACAGGTCTTGGGCGAGCAGTACTTC
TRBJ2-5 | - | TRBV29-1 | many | CSVSPVETQYF | TGCAGCGTTAGTCCAGTAGAGACCCAGTACTTC
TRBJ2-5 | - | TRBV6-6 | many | CASSYGKETQYF | TGTGCCAGCAGTTACGGGAAAGAGACCCAGTACTTC
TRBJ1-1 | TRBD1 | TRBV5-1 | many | CASNPRTGNTEAFF | TGCGCCAGCAACCCCAGGACAGGGAATACTGAAGCTTTCTTT
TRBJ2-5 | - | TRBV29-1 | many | CSVGRTKQETQYF | TGCAGCGTTGGCCGGACTAAACAAGAGACCCAGTACTTC
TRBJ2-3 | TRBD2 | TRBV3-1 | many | CASSQETSGRDTQYF | TGTGCCAGCAGCCAAGAAACTAGCGGACGAGATACGCAGTATTTT
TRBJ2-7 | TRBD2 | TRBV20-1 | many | CSARASGTPYEQYF | TGCAGTGCTAGGGCTAGCGGGACCCCCTACGAGCAGTACTTC
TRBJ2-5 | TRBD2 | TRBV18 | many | CASSPFRTSGQQETQYF | TGTGCCAGCTCACCTTTTCGGACTAGCGGTCAACAAGAGACCCAGTACTTC
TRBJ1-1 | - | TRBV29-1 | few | CSVVGGGPEAFF | TGCAGCGTTGTAGGAGGAGGACCTGAAGCTTTCTTT
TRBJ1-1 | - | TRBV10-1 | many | CASSDGGSDTEAFF | TGCGCCAGCAGTGACGGGGGTTCGGACACTGAAGCTTTCTTT
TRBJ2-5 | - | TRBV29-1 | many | CSGKGKYQETQYF | TGCAGCGGGAAGGGAAAGTACCAAGAGACCCAGTACTTC
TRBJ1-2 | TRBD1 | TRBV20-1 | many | CSAATGGTLGYTF | TGCAGTGCTGCCACAGGGGGGACACTGGGCTACACCTTC
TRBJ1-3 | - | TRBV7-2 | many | CASSPTQFSGNTIYF | TGTGCCAGCAGCCCCACGCAGTTTTCTGGAAACACCATATATTTT
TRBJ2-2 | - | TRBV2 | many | CASLEDLALTGELFF | TGTGCCAGCTTAGAAGATCTTGCCCTCACCGGGGAGCTGTTTTTT
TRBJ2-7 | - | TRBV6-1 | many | CASSDHSYEQYF | TGTGCCAGCAGTGATCACAGCTACGAGCAGTACTTC
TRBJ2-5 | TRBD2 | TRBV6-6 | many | CASSKPDGLAGVGETQYF | TGTGCCAGCAGCAAACCCGACGGACTAGCGGGAGTTGGAGAGACCCAGTACTTC
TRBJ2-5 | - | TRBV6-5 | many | CASSPRGETQYF | TGTGCCAGCAGCCCTCGGGGGGAGACCCAGTACTTC